Listed below are T cell receptor beta chains from one sample, sequenced in a study of blood T cell repertoires in COVID-19. Measured with immunoSEQ multiplex PCR; TCRdb has only the in-frame clones, and not every one. The sample lists 380,000 or so clones, about 89% occurring once. Material for sequencing was peripheral blood. All receptors derive from a man aged 40-55 years with acute or convalescent COVID-19. Both conserved end residues are part of each CDR3. The order of the fields is clone size, J gene, D gene, V gene, CDR3 protein, CDR3 DNA. The D gene is left open where the match is weak. Clone sizes are given selectively: once, few, many, or a class where the clone is expanded.

. TRBJ2-1 . TRBV12-3/TRBV12-4 CASGWTTYNEQFF TGTGCCAGCGGATGGACAACCTACAATGAGCAGTTCTTC
. TRBJ2-2 TRBD2 TRBV5-1 CASSLAGTSSNTGELFF TGCGCCAGCAGCTTGGCCGGGACTAGCAGTAACACCGGGGAGCTGTTTTTT
. TRBJ2-3 TRBD1 TRBV5-1 CASSVLQGSTDTQYF TGCGCCAGCAGCGTACTACAGGGGAGCACAGATACGCAGTATTTT
once TRBJ1-5 . TRBV19 CASSMGQTGSAQHF TGTGCCAGTAGTATGGGGCAGACGGGTTCAGCCCAGCATTTT
. TRBJ2-2 TRBD1 TRBV7-9 CASSRTGITGELFF TGTGCCAGCAGCCGGACAGGGATCACCGGGGAGCTGTTTTTT
. TRBJ2-7 . TRBV5-1 CASQSSGVSYEQYF TGCGCCAGCCAATCGTCAGGGGTCTCCTACGAGCAGTACTTC
. TRBJ1-5 . TRBV7-8 CASSFLRSWGDQPQHF TGTGCCAGCAGCTTCCTAAGGTCCTGGGGAGATCAGCCCCAGCATTTT
. TRBJ1-2 . TRBV11-2 CASSSGLGYTF TGTGCCAGCAGCTCTGGACTGGGCTACACCTTC
once TRBJ2-7 TRBD1 TRBV23-1 CARDRGTYEQYF TGCGCCAGAGACAGGGGGACCTACGAGCAGTACTTC
. TRBJ1-2 . TRBV11-3 CASSLGHNYGYTF TGTGCCAGCAGCTTGGGGCATAACTATGGCTACACCTTC
. TRBJ1-1 TRBD1 TRBV9 CASSGLRTGVNTEAFF TGTGCCAGCAGCGGCCTCAGGACAGGGGTTAACACTGAAGCTTTCTTT
. TRBJ2-1 TRBD2 TRBV7-7 CASSANSGGDVSEQFF TGTGCTAGCAGCGCAAATAGCGGGGGGGATGTTTCTGAGCAGTTCTTC
. TRBJ1-5 TRBD1 TRBV18 CASSPGTGDSNQPQHF TGTGCCAGCTCACCGGGGACAGGTGATAGCAATCAGCCCCAGCATTTT
once TRBJ1-1 . TRBV6-5 CASSYSTGRNTEAFF TGTGCCAGCAGTTACTCAACAGGGAGGAACACTGAAGCTTTCTTT
. TRBJ2-7 TRBD2 TRBV6-5 CASSSGLAGEDEQYF TGTGCCAGCAGTTCCGGACTAGCGGGAGAAGATGAGCAGTACTTC
. TRBJ1-2 TRBD1 TRBV6-5 CASSFGQGQGYTF TGTGCCAGCAGTTTCGGACAGGGCCAAGGCTACACCTTC
. TRBJ2-7 TRBD1 TRBV27 CASSRRPGQSSYEQYF TGTGCCAGCAGCCGACGGCCGGGACAGAGCTCCTACGAGCAGTACTTC
few TRBJ1-1 . TRBV18 CASSPQSGKNTEAFF TGTGCCAGCTCACCCCAGTCGGGGAAGAACACTGAAGCTTTCTTT
. TRBJ1-2 . TRBV3-1/TRBV3-2 CASSQDSVLRGNYGYTF TGTGCCAGCAGCCAAGATTCGGTACTCAGGGGTAACTATGGCTACACCTTC
. TRBJ2-1 TRBD2 TRBV24-1 CATSSTSGRHEQFF TGTGCCACCAGTTCTACTAGCGGGAGGCATGAGCAGTTCTTC
. TRBJ2-3 TRBD1 TRBV28 CASSLGTGTGDTQYF TGTGCCAGCAGCCTCGGGACAGGTACTGGGGATACGCAGTATTTT
. TRBJ2-1 . TRBV7-6 CASGMGGHNEQFF TGTGCCAGCGGAATGGGGGGGCACAATGAGCAGTTCTTC
once TRBJ2-1 . TRBV6-1 CASSVRTQGPYNEQFF TGTGCCAGCAGTGTACGGACCCAGGGCCCCTACAATGAGCAGTTCTTC
once TRBJ2-3 TRBD2 TRBV9 CASGGLAGGNTQYF TGTGCCAGCGGCGGACTAGCGGGGGGGAATACGCAGTATTTT
few TRBJ2-1 TRBD2 TRBV10-3 CATGGNEKGGEQFF TGTGCCACGGGGGGAAACGAAAAGGGCGGTGAGCAGTTCTTC
. TRBJ2-7 TRBD1 TRBV5-1 CASSTTGITYEQYF TGCGCCAGCAGCACGACAGGGATCACCTACGAGCAGTACTTC
. TRBJ2-3 . TRBV28 CASSLNMAGWSDTQYF TGTGCCAGCAGTTTAAATATGGCAGGGTGGTCAGATACGCAGTATTTT
. TRBJ1-2 . TRBV7-9 CASSGDNYGYTF TGTGCCAGCAGCGGAGATAACTATGGCTACACCTTC
. TRBJ1-2 . TRBV4-3 CPSSQTKNRDGGGGYTF TGCCCCAGCAGCCAAACAAAGAACCGGGACGGGGGGGGTGGCTACACCTTC
. TRBJ2-5 . TRBV11-2 CASSRSGGWGQETQYF TGTGCCAGCAGCCGCTCAGGGGGGTGGGGACAAGAGACCCAGTACTTC
. TRBJ1-5 TRBD1 TRBV6-5 CASSYSTGSNQPQHF TGTGCCAGCAGTTACTCGACAGGGAGCAATCAGCCCCAGCATTTT
. TRBJ2-1 . TRBV3-1/TRBV3-2 CASSQDSRRVTTGFFF TGTGCCAGCAGCCAAGATTCGAGGAGGGTGACGACGGGGTTCTTCTTC
. TRBJ1-2 . TRBV18 CASSPGPEGNDGYTF TGTGCCAGCTCACCCGGGCCCGAGGGCAACGATGGCTACACCTTC
. TRBJ2-7 TRBD2 TRBV6-6 CASGEFAGGYEQYF TGTGCCAGCGGGGAATTTGCGGGAGGATACGAGCAGTACTTC
. TRBJ2-7 . TRBV7-2 CASSSGSGDEQYF TGTGCCAGCAGCTCGGGGTCGGGGGACGAGCAGTACTTC
. TRBJ2-3 . TRBV5-1 CASSLPLREVLKEDTQYF TGCGCCAGCAGCTTGCCCCTCCGCGAAGTACTAAAGGAAGATACGCAGTATTTT
. TRBJ2-2 TRBD2 TRBV6-6 CASSYPGGPTGELFF TGTGCCAGCAGTTACCCGGGAGGGCCGACCGGGGAGCTGTTTTTT
. TRBJ1-4 TRBD1 TRBV5-1 CASRQTGGGEKLFF TGCGCCAGCAGGCAAACAGGGGGCGGTGAAAAACTGTTTTTT
. TRBJ1-3 . TRBV19 CAAKTTGSGNTIYF TGTGCCGCCAAGACGACAGGCTCTGGAAACACCATATATTTT
. TRBJ2-1 . TRBV9 CASSSRGSNEQFF TGTGCCAGCAGCTCCCGGGGGTCGAATGAGCAGTTCTTC
. TRBJ1-5 TRBD1 TRBV9 CASSLTGGTNQPQHF TGTGCCAGCAGCCTGACAGGGGGGACCAATCAGCCCCAGCATTTT
. TRBJ2-1 TRBD2 TRBV19 CASSPAGGVIGEQFF TGTGCCAGTAGCCCAGCGGGGGGTGTGATTGGTGAGCAGTTCTTC
. TRBJ1-5 . TRBV6-4 CASSDGSYSNQPQHF TGTGCCAGCAGTGACGGGAGTTATAGCAATCAGCCCCAGCATTTT
. TRBJ2-7 TRBD2 TRBV5-1 CASSLAGGTYEQYF TGCGCCAGCAGCTTAGCGGGGGGGACCTACGAGCAGTACTTC
. TRBJ2-1 TRBD2 TRBV29-1 CSVDEAGVYNEQFF TGCAGCGTTGATGAAGCGGGGGTTTACAATGAGCAGTTCTTC
. TRBJ2-5 . TRBV2 CASFGVKETQYF TGTGCCAGCTTCGGGGTAAAAGAGACCCAGTACTTC
. TRBJ1-3 . TRBV7-8 CASSPRGDGNTIYF TGTGCCAGCAGCCCCCGGGGAGATGGAAACACCATATATTTT
once TRBJ2-2 TRBD1 TRBV6-5 CASGRTGYAGELFF TGTGCCAGCGGCCGGACAGGGTATGCCGGGGAGCTGTTTTTT
once TRBJ1-5 . TRBV24-1 CATSDTGTYQPQHF TGTGCCACCAGTGATACAGGGACGTATCAGCCCCAGCATTTT
once TRBJ1-2 . TRBV30 CAWSSQRYRYEANYGYTF TGTGCCTGGAGTTCCCAACGGTACCGATACGAGGCTAACTATGGCTACACCTTC
. TRBJ1-4 . TRBV6-2/TRBV6-3 CASSSIGEGEKLFF TGTGCCAGCAGTTCAATAGGGGAAGGTGAAAAACTGTTTTTT